This T cell receptor beta chain is from a study of identical twins. General observations from the study: Models underpredicted monozygotic twin sharing of out-of-frame TCR alpha. The more abundant beta clonotypes in cord blood had fewer insertions, and memory repertoires did not show this.

This clonotype showed up just a few times. Its target is not known. A universal primer binding site was introduced by template switching. The final cDNA contained unique molecular identifiers. One entry per CDR3 protein, called by TCRdb with MiXCR from the 5' RACE reads. The sample shows 1.5 million to 2 million distinct CDR3 sequences, about 31% of them seen only once. Healthy Caucasians supplied all donations. With V trimmed by 2 bases and J by 1 base, 2 bases remained unmatched. Germline-derived CDR1 and CDR2 are SGHRS and YFSETQ. This CDR3 has 14 amino acids. This TCR came from a newborn girl in good health. V and J are TRBV5-1 and TRBJ2-7, with TRBD2 identical over 8 bases. The sequenced material came from cord blood. The CDR3 spells CASSFGGESYEQYF. For the CDR3, the DNA is TGCGCCAGCAGCTTCGGGGGGGAATCCTACGAGCAGTACTTC.